These 17 T cell receptor beta chains came from one sample sequenced in a study of beta chain features in type 1 diabetes. General study findings and limits: All four CD4+ subsets of Type 1 diabetes patients contained TCRB CDR3s that were moderately but significantly shorter.

As every portion of the isolated RNA was reverse transcribed, the sequencing read expressed TCRB transcripts. Assay: immunoSEQ multiplex PCR; the TCRdb copy retains only in-frame clones and omits some. The sample lists hundreds of thousands of clones; more than 13% were seen once. The antigens of these receptors remain unknown. Input material: naive CD4+ T cells from blood. The receptors derive from a man in his late teens or twenties with type 1 diabetes.

The V and J genes are TRBV7-6 and TRBJ2-5; D unresolved. Trimming shortened V by 1 base and J by 5 bases, and 5 bases separated the two germline ends. CDR3 length equals 12 residues. Germline V gene data show CDR1 as SGHVS and CDR2 as FNYEAQ. The DNA of the CDR3 is TGTGCCAGCAGCTTAGAGTGGGAGACCCAGTACTTC. As protein: CASSLEWETQYF.

The CDR3 loop reads CAWGSGGSHEQYF. CDR3 DNA sequence: TGTGCCTGGGGTAGCGGGGGTAGCCACGAGCAGTACTTC. V gene TRBV30 combines with J gene TRBJ2-7; 9 positions match TRBD2. The CDR3 is 13 amino acids. Germline values: CDR1 GTSNPN, CDR2 SVGIG (reference sequence). The junction had 7 bases not matched to a gene; V was cut back by 5 bases and J by 5 bases.

V and J are TRBV28 and TRBJ2-3, with 8 bases fitting TRBD2. Germline V gene data show CDR1 as MDHEN and CDR2 as SYDVKM. V was pared by 3 bases and J by 5 bases, with 7 bases of the junction left unmatched. The CDR3 runs 15 residues. The CDR3 sequence is CASSFAGGQGDTQYF. Here the CDR3 DNA reads TGTGCCAGCAGTTTTGCGGGGGGCCAGGGAGATACGCAGTATTTT.

The J gene is TRBJ2-1, the V gene TRBV6-6; D ambiguous. CDR1 and CDR2 from the germline V gene are MNHNY and SVGAGI (reference sequence). Deletions cut 5 bases from V and 3 bases from J, with 17 bases between. The CDR3 length is 16 residues. The CDR3, as DNA: TGTGCCAGCAGTACCTCTTCTAGAGTGGGCTACAATGAGCAGTTCTTC. Translating gives CASSTSSRVGYNEQFF.

The rearrangement uses TRBV18 and TRBJ1-2; D gene uncertain. V was pared by 0 bases and J by 0 bases, with 5 bases between. This CDR3 contains 14 residues. Germline lookup yields CDR1 KGHSH and CDR2 LQKENI. The CDR3 DNA sequence: TGTGCCAGCTCACCACCGAGCACTAACTATGGCTACACCTTC. It translates to CASSPPSTNYGYTF. The full variable domain, in which reference TRBV18 and TRBJ1-2 provide the parts outside the CDR3, is NAGVMQNPRHLVRRRGQEARLRCSPMKGHSHVYWYRQLPEEGLKFMVYLQKENIIDESGMPKERFSAEFPKEGPSILRIQQVVRGDSAAYFCASSPPSTNYGYTFGSGTRLTVV.

This clone turned up a few times. The genes are TRBV19 and TRBJ2-6; D gene unclear. From germline, CDR1 is LNHDA and CDR2 SQIVND (reference sequence). The V end lost 3 bases, the J end lost 0 bases, and 9 bases lay between the germline ends. The CDR3 is 16 residues long. The CDR3 DNA follows: TGTGCCAGTAGTATGATCCAAAACTCTGGGGCCAACGTCCTGACTTTC. It yields the protein CASSMIQNSGANVLTF. Full variable domain (rest looked up from reference TRBV19 and TRBJ2-6): DGGITQSPKYLFRKEGQNVTLSCEQNLNHDAMYWYRQDPGQGLRLIYYSQIVNDFQKGDIAEGYSVSREKKESFPLTVTSAQKNPTAFYLCASSMIQNSGANVLTFGAGSRLTVL.

This chain links TRBV6-5 with TRBJ2-2; 7 bases agree with TRBD1. This CDR3 is 15 amino acids long. V was clipped by 4 bases and J by 2 bases; unmatched bases: 4. Germline-derived CDR1 and CDR2 are MNHEY and SVGAGI. The CDR3 reads CASSSRTGNTGELFF. DNA of the CDR3: TGTGCCAGCAGTTCCCGGACAGGCAACACCGGGGAGCTGTTTTTT.

With regard to this clone: At the DNA level, this CDR3 is encoded by other sequences in the same sample as well. The V and J genes are TRBV15 and TRBJ1-3, with a weak D call TRBD1 (5 bases). In germline, CDR1 is LNHNV, CDR2 YYDKDF (reference sequence). The length of the CDR3 is 15 residues. V was pared by 0 bases and J by 0 bases, with 6 bases between. In nucleotides, the CDR3 is TGTGCCACCAGCAGAGACAGGGTCTCTGGAAACACCATATATTTT. Its protein product is CATSRDRVSGNTIYF.

Only a few counts were recorded for this clone. The chain uses TRBV9 and TRBJ1-1; the D is unclear. Germline CDR1 SGDLS, CDR2 YYNGEE. This CDR3 is 13 amino acids long. V was pared by 2 bases and J by 3 bases, with 8 bases between. The CDR3 DNA reads TGTGCCAGCAGCGTGACTTGGGACACTGAAGCTTTCTTT. Amino acid sequence: CASSVTWDTEAFF.

This rearrangement joins TRBV7-8 to TRBJ2-7; D gene unclear. Germline-derived CDR1 and CDR2 are SGHVS and FQNEAQ. The V and J ends lost 2 bases and 0 bases respectively, with 11 bases between them. This CDR3 region has 15 residues. The CDR3 nucleotides read TGTGCCAGCAGCTTAATCCCACGTGACTCCTACGAGCAGTACTTC. Residues: CASSLIPRDSYEQYF.

The rearrangement uses TRBV9 and TRBJ1-3, with unresolved D. This CDR3 comprises 15 residues. In germline, CDR1 is SGDLS, CDR2 YYNGEE. Trimming took off 5 bases at V and 4 bases at J, with 16 bases between the two ends. CDR3 DNA sequence: TGTGCCAGCAGTGTTTCCGCGGTCTCCGGAAACACCATATATTTT. Protein product: CASSVSAVSGNTIYF.

The chain employs TRBV5-6 and TRBJ2-7; D call uncertain. Trimming shortened V by 3 bases and J by 3 bases, and 10 bases separated the two germline ends. The CDR3 runs to 13 residues. CDR1 and CDR2 (germline): SGHDT, YYEEEE. The CDR3 loop reads CASSSGSLYEQYF. The CDR3 DNA sequence: TGTGCCAGCAGCTCGGGCTCACTCTACGAGCAGTACTTC.

In its sample, this clone was seen a few times. The chain links TRBV19 to TRBJ2-2; the D gene is possibly TRBD1 (6 bases). CDR1 is LNHDA, CDR2 SQIVND, per germline (reference sequence). Deletions cut 4 bases from V and 2 bases from J, with 11 bases between. The CDR3 has 15 residues. CDR3 nucleotide sequence: TGTGCCAGTAGTACGACGGGACACAACACCGGGGAGCTGTTTTTT. This gives the protein CASSTTGHNTGELFF.

This clone has more than one count but fewer than ten. The chain joins TRBV11-2 to TRBJ2-2; TRBD1 agrees at 7 bases. The trim removed 5 bases at V and 7 bases at J, leaving 13 bases unmatched. Germline V gene data show CDR1 as SGHAT and CDR2 as FQNNGV. The CDR3 length is 16 residues. The CDR3, as DNA: TGTGCCAGCAGCCCAAGAGGGACAGCCGTCGACGGGGAGCTGTTTTTT. Its protein is CASSPRGTAVDGELFF.

V and J are TRBV15 and TRBJ2-7; 8 bases align to TRBD1. There are 15 residues in the CDR3. Germline CDR1 reads LNHNV; CDR2 reads YYDKDF (reference sequence). The trim removed 5 bases at V and 0 bases at J, leaving 6 bases unmatched. CDR3 DNA sequence: TGTGCCACCAGCTCACGGACAGGGTTCTCCTACGAGCAGTACTTC. Translated: CATSSRTGFSYEQYF.

This clone was recorded a few times. The rearrangement links TRBV5-4 to TRBJ2-5, with TRBD2 identical over 10 bases. From germline, CDR1 is SGHNT and CDR2 YYREEE (reference sequence). After removal of 0 bases from V and 4 bases from J, the junction contained 3 bases not matched to a gene. This CDR3 is built from 15 residues. The CDR3 region is CASSLVAGGRETQYF. The CDR3 nucleotides read TGTGCCAGCAGCTTGGTAGCGGGAGGACGAGAGACCCAGTACTTC. The whole variable domain, remainder taken from reference TRBV5-4 and TRBJ2-5, is ETGVTQSPTHLIKTRGQQVTLRCSSQSGHNTVSWYQQALGQGPQFIFQYYREEENGRGNFPPRFSGLQFPNYSSELNVNALELDDSALYLCASSLVAGGRETQYFGPGTRLLVL.

A few counts support this clone. The rearrangement uses TRBV9 and TRBJ2-5; no reliable D call. Trimming took off 4 bases at V and 1 base at J, with 8 bases between the two ends. CDR3 size: 13 residues. Germline values: CDR1 SGDLS, CDR2 YYNGEE. The CDR3 loop reads CASSQTTQETQYF. DNA for the CDR3: TGTGCCAGCAGCCAGACAACCCAAGAGACCCAGTACTTC.